This TCR beta chain was recovered during a study of control samples from healthy donors and cancer patients. Profiled with immunoSEQ multiplex PCR; TCRdb holds only in-frame clones, not every one. The data show more than 110,000 clones, 75% to 90% seen once. This clone was detected only a few times. The CDR3 is 17 residues long. CDR1 SGDLS and CDR2 YYNGEE come from the germline V gene. The V end lost 0 bases, the J end lost 4 bases, and 17 bases lay between the germline ends. The source of this sequence is a woman in her twenties or thirties in good health. The material sequenced was blood. The chain combines TRBV9 with TRBJ1-3; no clear D. The CDR3 protein is CASSVGGRSTPGNTIYF. In DNA, the CDR3 is TGTGCCAGCAGCGTAGGCGGAAGAAGTACTCCCGGAAACACCATATATTTT. The full variable domain, with the rest looked up from reference TRBV9 and TRBJ1-3, is DSGVTQTPKHLITATGQRVTLRCSPRSGDLSVYWYQQSLDQGLQFLIQYYNGEERAKGNILERFSAQQFPDLHSELNLSSLELGDSALYFCASSVGGRSTPGNTIYFGEGSWLTVV.